This T cell receptor (beta chain) came from a study of identical twins. Findings and caveats of the study: Some out-of-frame alpha sequences were shared by twins, and these showed excess low generation probability.

Turning to this clonotype: The antigen is undetermined. A much larger clone sits a single nucleotide away, making a read error possible.

V was clipped by 5 bases and J by 3 bases, with 16 bases between them. Germline CDR1 reads SQVTM; CDR2 reads ANQGSEA. This CDR3 comprises 15 residues. After template switching added a universal primer site, the resulting cDNA carried unique molecular identifiers. TCRdb ran MiXCR on the 5' RACE reads and lists one entry per CDR3 protein. The sample lists about 570,000 distinct CDR3 sequences, 9% to 10% occurring once. The data were also submitted as part of a second study, on yellow fever vaccine responses in identical twins.

The clonotype comes from a woman between 18 and 29 years old in good health. The rearrangement links TRBV29-1 to TRBJ2-2; D might be TRBD2 (7 bases). The sequenced sample consisted of PBMCs. The CDR3 DNA reads as TGCAGCGTTTCCAGACGGGGGGCTGACACCGGGGAGCTGTTTTTT. It encodes CSVSRRGADTGELFF.